The 5 T cell receptor beta chains below all came from one sample that was sequenced in a study of beta chain features in type 1 diabetes. cDNA synthesis used the whole RNA isolate, giving expressed TCRB sequences. Sequencing was performed with immunoSEQ multiplex PCR; in TCRdb, only in-frame clones are kept and a portion is missing. The table records about 900,000 clones, roughly 15% of them present only once. Material for sequencing was naive CD4+ T cells from blood. The receptors were gathered from a young woman in good health.

A few counts support this clone. The rearrangement joins TRBV28 to TRBJ2-1; D tentatively fits TRBD1 or TRBD2 (5 bases each). Trimming left V 5 bases short and J 4 bases short, with 12 bases between. The length of the CDR3 is 14 residues. Germline CDR1 and CDR2: MDHEN and SYDVKM. The CDR3 DNA is TGTGCCAGCAGTCCGGGGCTTGATTACAATGAGCAGTTCTTC. Its protein product is CASSPGLDYNEQFF.

With respect to this clone: This sample also contains other DNA sequences that code for the same CDR3. J is TRBJ2-1 and V is TRBV20-1; D is undetermined. The CDR3 consists of 10 residues. V gave up 6 bases and J gave up 4 bases, with 4 bases separating them. CDR1 and CDR2 from the germline V gene are DFQATT and SNEGSKA (reference sequence). In DNA form, the CDR3 reads TGCAGTGCGAGATACAATGAGCAGTTCTTC. Protein product: CSARYNEQFF.

Comment on this clone: Other DNA sequences in the same sample also yield this CDR3. The chain combines TRBV27 with TRBJ2-7; 9 nucleotides line up with TRBD1. Per the germline V gene, CDR1 is MNHEY and CDR2 is SMNVEV (reference sequence). There are 14 residues in the CDR3. V gave up 6 bases and J gave up 2 bases; unmatched junction bases: 5. CDR3 sequence reads: CASSRQGGPYEQYF. The CDR3 DNA reads as TGTGCCAGCAGCAGACAGGGGGGACCCTACGAGCAGTACTTC.

The chain links TRBV28 to TRBJ2-7; no definite D call. Trimming removed 5 bases from V and 2 bases from J, with 13 bases in between. This CDR3 region has 14 residues. In germline, CDR1 is MDHEN, CDR2 SYDVKM. DNA for the CDR3: TGTGCCAGCAGTAACTCCGGGCTACCCTACGAGCAGTACTTC. Translated, it gives CASSNSGLPYEQYF.

This clone occurred a few times. The rearrangement links TRBV7-2 to TRBJ2-2; the match to TRBD1 covers 7 bases. CDR3 size: 19 residues. J was trimmed by 0 bases and V by 2 bases; bases with no gene match: 12. Germline CDR1 SGHTA, CDR2 FQGNSA. CDR3 nucleotides: TGTGCCAGCAGCTTACCCCTCTGGGGGCAGGGGGCGAACACCGGGGAGCTGTTTTTT. The encoded protein is CASSLPLWGQGANTGELFF.